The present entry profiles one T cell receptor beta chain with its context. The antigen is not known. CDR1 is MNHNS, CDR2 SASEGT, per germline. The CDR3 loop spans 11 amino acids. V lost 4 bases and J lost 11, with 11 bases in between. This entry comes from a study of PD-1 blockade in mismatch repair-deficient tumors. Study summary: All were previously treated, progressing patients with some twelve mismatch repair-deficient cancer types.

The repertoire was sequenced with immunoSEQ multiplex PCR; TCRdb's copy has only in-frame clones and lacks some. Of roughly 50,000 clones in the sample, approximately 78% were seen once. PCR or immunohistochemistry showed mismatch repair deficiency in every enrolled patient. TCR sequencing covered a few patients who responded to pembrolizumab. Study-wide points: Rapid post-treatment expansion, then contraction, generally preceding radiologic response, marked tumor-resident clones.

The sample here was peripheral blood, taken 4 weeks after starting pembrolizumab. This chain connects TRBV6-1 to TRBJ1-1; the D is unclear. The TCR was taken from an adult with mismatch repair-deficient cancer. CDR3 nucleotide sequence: TGTGCCAGCAGTGGGGTGCTTTTGGCTTTCTTT. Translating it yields CASSGVLLAFF.